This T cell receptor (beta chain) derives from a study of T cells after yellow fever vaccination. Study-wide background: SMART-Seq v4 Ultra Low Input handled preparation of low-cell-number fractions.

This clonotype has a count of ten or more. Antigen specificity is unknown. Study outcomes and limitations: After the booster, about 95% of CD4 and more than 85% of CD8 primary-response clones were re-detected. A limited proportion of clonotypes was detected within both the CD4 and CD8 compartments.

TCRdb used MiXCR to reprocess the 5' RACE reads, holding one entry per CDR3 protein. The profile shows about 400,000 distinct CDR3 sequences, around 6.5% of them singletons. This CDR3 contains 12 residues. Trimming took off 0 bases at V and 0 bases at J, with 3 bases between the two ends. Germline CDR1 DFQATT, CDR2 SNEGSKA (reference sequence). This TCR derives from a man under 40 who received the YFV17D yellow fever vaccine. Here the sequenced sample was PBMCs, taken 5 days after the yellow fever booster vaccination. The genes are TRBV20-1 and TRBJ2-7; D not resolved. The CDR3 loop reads CSAREVSYEQYF. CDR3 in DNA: TGCAGTGCTAGAGAAGTCTCCTACGAGCAGTACTTC.